This T cell receptor (beta chain) appears in the sequencing data of a study of shared clonotypes between healthy human individuals. Study processing details: Without quality scores, immunoSEQ junctional reads could not be filtered like full-length reads. TCRdb's copy holds only in-frame clones and misses some; the assay was immunoSEQ multiplex PCR. V, J and clone size are taken as reported in that table, and D and trimming were inferred from the DNA itself. The sample holds about a million clones, roughly 80% seen once. The sample holds a few counts of this clone. Antigen: not known. Overall study results and limits: Clonotype sharing among donors was thought likely to change with sequencing depth.

The sample consisted of memory CD4+ T cells from PBMCs. Specified subset: CD45RA-negative fraction. The TCR sequence derives from a man aged 18 to 30 in good health. Some clones in this sample may be carry-over from other donors' samples.

Here the CDR3 reads CASRGGNTEAFF. CDR3 sequence (DNA): TGTGCCAGCCGGGGGGGGAACACTGAAGCTTTCTTT. This chain connects TRBV6-1 to TRBJ1-1; possibly TRBD1 for D (5 bases). The CDR3 runs to 12 residues. CDR1 is MNHNS, CDR2 SASEGT, per germline. V dropped 8 bases and J dropped 1 base, with 8 bases sitting between them.